This T cell receptor (beta chain) was observed in a study of regulatory T cells in long-lasting Graves disease. This clonotype was picked up a small number of times. Investigators prepared the TCR beta libraries by applying iRepertoire HTBI primers and Arm-PCR of CDR3 regions. In TCRdb, the multiplex PCR reads were re-called with MiXCR into one record per CDR3 protein. The sample holds some 350,000 distinct CDR3 sequences, about 17% seen once. Noted time point: newly diagnosed GD, antithyroid drugs for less than 3 months. Extracted RNA from PBMCs served as the source of the TCR library. With 6 bases removed from V and 1 base from J, the gap between germline ends came to 16 bases. From germline, CDR1 is MNHEY and CDR2 SVGEGT. This CDR3 region has 15 residues. The same specimen was also included in a second study, on T cells in Graves' hyperthyroidism and ophthalmopathy.

The material sequenced was peripheral blood mononuclear cells (PBMCs), taken at new diagnosis, from a patient treated with antithyroid drugs. The receptor was derived from a woman under 30 with Graves disease. The chain joins TRBV6-2 or TRBV6-3 to TRBJ2-7; D call uncertain. The CDR3 loop reads CASSYKAPDSYEQYF. The CDR3 DNA sequence: TGTGCCAGCAGCTACAAAGCGCCTGATTCCTACGAGCAGTACTTC.